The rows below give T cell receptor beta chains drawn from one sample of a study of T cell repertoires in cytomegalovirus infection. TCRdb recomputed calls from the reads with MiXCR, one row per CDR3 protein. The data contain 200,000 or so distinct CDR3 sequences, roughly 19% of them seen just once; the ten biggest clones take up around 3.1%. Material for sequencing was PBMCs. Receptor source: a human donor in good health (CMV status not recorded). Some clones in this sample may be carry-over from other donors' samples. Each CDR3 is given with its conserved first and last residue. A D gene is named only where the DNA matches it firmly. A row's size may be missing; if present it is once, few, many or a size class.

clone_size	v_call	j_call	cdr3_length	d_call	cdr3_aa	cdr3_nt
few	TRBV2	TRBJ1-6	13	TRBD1	CASGTGKRSPLHF	TGTGCCAGCGGGACAGGGAAAAGGTCACCCCTCCACTTT
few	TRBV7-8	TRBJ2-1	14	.	CASSLGGQYNEQFF	TGTGCCAGCAGCTTAGGGGGGCAGTACAATGAGCAGTTCTTC
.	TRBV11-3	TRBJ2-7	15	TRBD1	CASSLDGDSTYEQYF	TGTGCCAGCAGCTTAGATGGGGACAGTACCTACGAGCAGTACTTC
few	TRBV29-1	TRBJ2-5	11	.	CSVPAGVTQYF	TGCAGCGTCCCGGCTGGGGTGACCCAGTACTTC
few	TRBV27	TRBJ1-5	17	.	CASSLPPGTVSNQPQHF	TGTGCCAGCAGTCTCCCCCCCGGAACGGTTAGCAATCAGCCCCAGCATTTT
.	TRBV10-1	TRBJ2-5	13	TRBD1	CASSLGQGRTQYF	TGCGCCAGCAGTTTGGGACAGGGTAGGACCCAGTACTTC
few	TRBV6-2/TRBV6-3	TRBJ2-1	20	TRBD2	CASSPEGGLADWSSYNEQFF	TGTGCCAGCAGCCCCGAGGGGGGACTAGCGGACTGGAGCTCCTACAATGAGCAGTTCTTC
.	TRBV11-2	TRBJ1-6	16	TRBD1	CASTRQGESYNSPLHF	TGTGCCAGCACCCGACAGGGGGAATCCTATAATTCACCCCTCCACTTT
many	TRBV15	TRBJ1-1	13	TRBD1	CATSRDRGAEAFF	TGTGCCACCAGCAGGGACAGGGGCGCTGAAGCTTTCTTT
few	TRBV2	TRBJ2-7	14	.	CASSDMGPFHEQYF	TGTGCCAGCAGTGATATGGGACCATTCCACGAGCAGTACTTC
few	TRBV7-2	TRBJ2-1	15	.	CASSRDWVSYNEQFF	TGTGCCAGCAGCCGCGACTGGGTCTCCTACAATGAGCAGTTCTTC
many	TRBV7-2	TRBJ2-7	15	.	CASSLAPGDSYEQYF	TGTGCCAGCAGCTTAGCTCCCGGAGATTCCTACGAGCAGTACTTC
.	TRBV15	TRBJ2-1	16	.	CATSNRQRLSMDEQFF	TGTGCCACCAGCAACAGACAGCGTCTGTCTATGGATGAGCAGTTCTTC
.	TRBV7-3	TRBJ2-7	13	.	CASSIGPDYEQYF	TGTGCCAGCAGCATCGGGCCGGACTACGAGCAGTACTTC
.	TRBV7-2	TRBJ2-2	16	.	CASSLATALITGELFF	TGTGCCAGCAGCTTAGCCACAGCATTAATCACCGGGGAGCTGTTTTTT
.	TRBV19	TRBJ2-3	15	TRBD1	CASSSGQESTDTQYF	TGTGCCAGTAGTTCCGGACAGGAAAGCACAGATACGCAGTATTTT
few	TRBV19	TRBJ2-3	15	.	CASSLRAAHTDTQYF	TGTGCCAGTAGCCTCCGGGCGGCCCACACAGATACGCAGTATTTT
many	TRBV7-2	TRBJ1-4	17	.	CASSFAGRQVPNEKLFF	TGTGCCAGCAGCTTCGCGGGGCGACAGGTTCCTAATGAAAAACTGTTTTTT
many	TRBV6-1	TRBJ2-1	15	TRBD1	CASRNRDSEDNEQFF	TGTGCCAGCAGGAACCGGGACAGCGAAGACAATGAGCAGTTCTTC
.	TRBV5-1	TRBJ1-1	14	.	CASSLEGAYTEAFF	TGCGCCAGCAGCTTGGAAGGGGCCTACACTGAAGCTTTCTTT
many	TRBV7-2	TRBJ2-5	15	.	CASSLESSRQETQYF	TGTGCCAGCAGCTTAGAATCTAGCCGCCAAGAGACCCAGTACTTC
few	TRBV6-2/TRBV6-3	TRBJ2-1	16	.	CASSYTGARPRGEQFF	TGTGCCAGCAGTTACACGGGAGCAAGGCCGCGGGGTGAGCAGTTCTTC
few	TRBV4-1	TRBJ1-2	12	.	CASSQEKGEFAF	TGCGCCAGCAGCCAAGAGAAGGGGGAGTTCGCCTTC
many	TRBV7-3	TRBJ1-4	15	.	CASSLQAATNEKLFF	TGTGCCAGCAGCTTACAAGCAGCAACTAATGAAAAACTGTTTTTT
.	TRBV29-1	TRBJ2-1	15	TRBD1	CSVGTGASSYNEQFF	TGCAGCGTAGGGACAGGGGCAAGCTCCTACAATGAGCAGTTCTTC
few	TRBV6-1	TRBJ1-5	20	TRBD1	CASSSRGQGMQSFSNQPQHF	TGTGCCAGCAGTTCCCGAGGACAGGGGATGCAATCCTTTAGCAATCAGCCCCAGCATTTT
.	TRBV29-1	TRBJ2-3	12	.	CSETVSTDTQYF	TGCAGCGAGACGGTTAGCACAGATACGCAGTATTTT